What follows describes a single T cell receptor (beta chain). Its binding antigen is unknown. Within one base of it there is no much larger clone, and no base qualities were kept. The CDR3 spans 19 residues, from the cysteine through the phenylalanine. Only the CDR3 region is kept as DNA, spanning 57 bases read in frame from base 1. At the junction V is shortened by 0 bases and J by 2 bases, with 23 bases in between. In the germline V gene (reference sequence), CDR1 corresponds to MNHEY and CDR2 to SMNVEV. The method was the immunoSEQ multiplex PCR assay. A mixture of 60 forward primers for TCR Vbeta segments and 13 reverse primers for TCR Jbeta segments was used in the multiplex PCR. The CDR3 region of rearranged TCR beta genes was amplified from genomic DNA by a multiplex PCR assay. On the Illumina HiSeq System, the amplified TCR beta libraries were sequenced as 87-base-pair reads. On the authors' methods: Across the 670 or so repertoires, a later analysis counted tens of millions of unique TCR beta chains, 9.5 million to 13 million of which were shared by at least two donors. To remove PCR and sequencing errors, raw reads were error-corrected and collapsed into unique sequences using a nearest-neighbor algorithm that merged closely related sequences. V, D and J gene segments were assigned by aligning CDR3 sequences to IMGT reference sequences. Each retained sequence needed at least a six-nucleotide match to both a V gene segment and a J gene segment. Rearrangements were called productive when the CDR3 lacked stop codons and stayed in frame with V and J; all others were non-productive. Following IMGT convention, CDR3 was defined as the stretch from the second conserved V-encoded cysteine up to the conserved J-encoded phenylalanine. In an earlier analysis of roughly 580 of the donors, sequences lacking an unambiguous match to a single V gene segment were excluded. An earlier analysis of over 450 of the donors classified V segments as functional when productive rearrangements were above 56.7% and as segregating when the standard deviation between donors was above 5%. A statistical classification framework was developed to diagnose cytomegalovirus status using the catalog of TCR beta chain sequences. A later analysis assigned V and J genes by comparing TCR nucleotide sequences with IMGT/GENE-DB human TR gene sequences. The TCRdist pipeline was used in a later analysis to assign CDR3 sequences and most-parsimonious VDJ recombination scenarios. In a later analysis, each TCR beta chain was defined by its CDR3 amino acid sequence together with its V-gene family, and reads without a unique V-gene family were excluded. A later analysis removed several hundred highly shared, low-generation-probability nucleotide sequences to deal with suspected cross-contamination and a sequencing artifact. A later analysis calculated a clonal expansion index for each public chain from normalized within-repertoire ranks of inferred template counts. In a later analysis, generation probabilities were computed with a VDJ recombination model fitted to out-of-frame rearrangements, and the resulting probabilities were checked against IGoR. In a later analysis, TCR-TCR, TCR-HLA and TCR-CMV co-occurrence was scored with hypergeometric tests, and a repertoire-size bias correction was applied to TCR pairs. False discovery rates were estimated in a later analysis by permuting HLA or CMV assignments 20 times. A later analysis grouped co-occurring TCRs with DBSCAN, adding TCRdist sequence similarity when clustering within HLA-allele-positive subsets. Repertoires with fewer than 30,000 or more than 120,000 public chains were left out of co-occurrence clustering, as were about five repertoires with anomalous nucleotide sharing. What TCRdb holds here is the immuneACCESS table cut down to in-frame rearrangements. Part of the clones is not present; checked against another copy, under half of the missing clones reflect an unresolved V gene, and the others are unexplained. The V and J calls and clone size come from that table; D and trimming were worked out from the DNA. Within this sample are 200,000 to 300,000 clones, with about 88% of them counted one time only. The top ten hold approximately 0.24% of the sample.

In total, over 600 healthy bone marrow donors made up the cohort. All cohort members were sampled while nominally healthy, although unrecorded immune exposures were likely present. The donor was CMV seronegative and belonged to the group of more than 300 seronegative cohort members. A peripheral blood sample was collected from each donor, and TCR beta sequencing was performed on peripheral blood mononuclear cells. Genomic DNA extraction from the blood cell samples was performed with the Qiagen DNeasy Blood Extraction Kit. The data were obtained in a study of cytomegalovirus exposure and HLA in healthy donors (dated by TCRdb to 2016 to 2017). Background on the whole study: An earlier analysis of about 530 of the donors reported approximately 280 Gb of sequence data and 117 million unique TCR beta sequences obtained from 150 million to 200 million T cells. Roughly 5 DR-DQ haplotypes were handled as single units for association and clustering, since linkage in the cohort was strong. Rather than drawing on any new phenotypic data, the later analysis identified candidate immune exposures from TCR beta sequences and the way those sequences occurred across donors. The study profiled the T cell repertoires of more than 500 subjects by immunosequencing and related them to cytomegalovirus serostatus. Donor age, sex, ethnicity and CMV serostatus were compiled alongside the repertoire data. The study aimed to test whether cataloging public T cell receptors could reveal signatures of past pathogen exposure. Both class I and class II loci were covered by HLA typing, at four-digit resolution. The number of donors typed differed by locus, with roughly 620-640 for A, B, C, DRB1 and DQB1, roughly 520 for DQA1, approximately 580 for DPA1, and 450 to 480 for DPB1. To decide whether each TCR beta V gene segment behaved as functional or pseudogenic, an earlier analysis of 587 of the donors relied on high-throughput TCR beta sequencing. Besides the first cohort of 550 to 750 subjects, a separate validation cohort made up of over 95 different subjects was used. Genome-wide SNP genotypes for about 65% of the roughly 670 donors were used in a later genetic analysis, which treated that subset as a discovery cohort. To study patterns of TCR occurrence, a later analysis re-analyzed previously published TCR beta repertoires from several hundred donors and added high-resolution HLA genotyping. High-throughput TCR immunosequencing, statistical association of individual TCRs with disease status, and machine learning were combined to predict cytomegalovirus infection status. Every discovery cohort repertoire had been produced on one sequencing platform. Among the roughly 410 genotyped donors, around 81% belonged to the genetic ancestry cluster associated with self-reported Caucasian donors. Across around 400 genotyped donors of the cohort, an average of about 220,000 unique TCR beta nucleotide sequences per donor were sequenced, and roughly a sixth of those sequences were non-productive. An early release covering 500 to 750 HLA-typed donors comprised about 290 gigabases of sequencing data and around 86 million unique TCR sequences.

Overall study outcomes, separate from this receptor: Strong co-occurrence of HLA alleles, especially DR and DQ, made assigning TCR associations to individual alleles difficult. Broadly in line with IMGT annotations, most TCR beta V segments showed up in productive rearrangements about 90% or about 30% of the time in an earlier analysis of approximately 600 of the donors. In a later genetic analysis, a missense DCLRE1C variant was associated with V-gene and J-gene trimming of TCR beta chains, and the association was replicated in an independent cohort. The only immune exposure information available for the cohort was CMV serostatus. A later analysis associated 15,000 to 20,000 TCR beta sequences with specific HLA alleles at a false discovery rate of 0.05. The study listed around 160 TCR beta chains as associated with cytomegalovirus. A further reported finding was that TCR beta sequences accurately predicted the HLA-A and HLA-B alleles for most subjects in the first cohort. In a later analysis, HLA-associated TCR beta chains showed more clonal expansion and lower generation probabilities than non-associated chains that were equally common. A later analysis found that TCR association rates varied across HLA loci, with DRB1 alleles showing the most associated TCRs and HLA-C alleles the fewest. In both the original and validation cohorts, the classifier was reported to diagnose cytomegalovirus status with high specificity and sensitivity. The authors suggested that the approach could potentially be generalized to other disease states and immunological phenotypes. According to a later genetic analysis, donors in an Asian-associated ancestry cluster had fewer N-insertions in productive TCRs than the approximately 650-donor mean. In vitro tests confirmed that a few of the cytomegalovirus-associated TCR beta chains recognize cytomegalovirus antigens. The sequencing pipeline was judged likely to have produced a cluster of highly shared sequence variants as a technical artifact. Across donors, most TCR sequences were observed very rarely, whereas some public TCRs were present in many individuals. Most CMV-associated TCR beta chains appeared to be HLA-restricted in a later analysis, and the HLA associations seemed to be driven largely by CMV exposure. The presence/absence analyses assumed that sequencing depth was roughly uniform across donors, and that assumption may not be true. Fewer than 20 rarely observed V segments, including chromosome 9 orphons, were excluded from the earlier analysis of almost 600 of the donors because counts were too low. Correlated functional status among segregating V segments might be attributable to linkage disequilibrium, but an unknown experimental factor could not be ruled out. The cohort was sequenced for TCR beta chains only, and without alpha or paired-chain data the features that could be detected were limited. Some IMGT-functional V segments, including TRBV6-2 and TRBV6-3, could not be told apart with the 87-base-pair reads, so those segments were excluded. A later analysis reported that several top co-occurrence clusters appeared linked to parvovirus B19, influenza, CMV and Epstein-Barr virus. Because HLA typing was missing for some donors at each locus, association tests included only the typed subset.

This sequence uses TRBV27 and TRBJ2-7, with a weak D call of TRBD2 (5 bases match). The receptor's source is a girl aged 2-10 years in good health and CMV-seronegative. Sequencing was performed on PBMCs. The CDR3: CASSLSIPSKWGPPYEQYF. The DNA sequence is given as TGTGCCAGCAGTTTATCGATTCCTAGCAAGTGGGGTCCCCCCTACGAGCAGTACTTC.